This is a list of T cell receptor beta chains from one sample in a study of blood T cells in healthy people across ages. TCRdb re-derived calls from the 5' RACE reads in MiXCR, one entry per CDR3 protein. Altogether around 750,000 distinct CDR3 sequences are present, about 53% being singletons, with the ten largest covering around 40%. The sequencing input was blood. These receptors came from a man aged 80 or over in good health. Each CDR3 is given with its conserved first and last residue. Each record gives: clone size, V gene, J gene, D gene, CDR3 protein, CDR3 DNA. D genes are given only for firm matches. Expanded clones are given a class, and other clones once, few, many or no size at all.

size: .; V: TRBV5-5; J: TRBJ2-7; D: .; CDR3: CASSPKDGGAVNEQYF; DNA: TGTGCCAGCAGCCCCAAAGACGGAGGGGCGGTGAATGAGCAGTACTTC
size: few; V: TRBV21-1; J: TRBJ2-3; D: .; CDR3: CASSKRQGHRYAYF; DNA: TGTGCCAGCAGCAAAAGGCAGGGGCACAGATACGCGTATTTT
size: .; V: TRBV20-1; J: TRBJ2-7; D: .; CDR3: CSASREIGSYEQYF; DNA: TGCAGTGCTAGCAGGGAGATAGGGTCCTACGAGCAGTACTTC
size: .; V: TRBV27; J: TRBJ2-1; D: TRBD2; CDR3: CASSFRGPRWEGTNEQFF; DNA: TGTGCCAGCAGTTTTAGGGGTCCTCGCTGGGAGGGAACCAATGAGCAGTTCTTC
size: once; V: TRBV6-1; J: TRBJ2-5; D: .; CDR3: CASRPRERQETQYF; DNA: TGTGCCAGCAGGCCACGGGAGCGCCAAGAGACCCAGTACTTC
size: few; V: TRBV25-1; J: TRBJ2-1; D: .; CDR3: CASSEFRGGTYNEQFF; DNA: TGTGCCAGCAGTGAATTCCGCGGCGGGACCTACAATGAGCAGTTCTTC
size: once; V: TRBV25-1; J: TRBJ2-3; D: .; CDR3: CASDAGAGRYAYF; DNA: TGTGCCAGCGACGCGGGGGCTGGCAGATACGCGTATTTT
size: .; V: TRBV9; J: TRBJ2-7; D: .; CDR3: CASSVDIGSRVDEQYF; DNA: TGTGCCAGCAGCGTAGACATAGGTTCACGTGTAGACGAGCAGTACTTC
size: few; V: TRBV6-1; J: TRBJ2-1; D: TRBD1; CDR3: CASRATGAGEQFF; DNA: TGTGCCAGCAGGGCGACAGGGGCGGGTGAGCAGTTCTTC
size: .; V: TRBV24-1; J: TRBJ1-5; D: .; CDR3: CATSGAGVYQPQHF; DNA: TGTGCCACCAGTGGGGCAGGGGTTTATCAGCCCCAGCATTTT
size: few; V: TRBV10-3; J: TRBJ2-7; D: TRBD2; CDR3: CATLAGIGYEQYF; DNA: TGTGCCACTCTAGCGGGAATTGGCTACGAGCAGTACTTC
size: few; V: TRBV2; J: TRBJ2-5; D: .; CDR3: CASSELATQYF; DNA: TGTGCCAGCAGTGAACTGGCGACCCAGTACTTC